The 9 T cell receptor beta chains presented below share a single source sample, sequenced in a study of T cells in Graves' hyperthyroidism and ophthalmopathy. The TCR beta CDR3 regions underwent amplification using RNA transcripts as the source. The HTBI primer set served for first-round RT-PCR of the TCR CDR3. TCRdb re-called the multiplex PCR reads through MiXCR, storing one row per CDR3 protein. The data show 300,000 or so distinct CDR3 sequences, approximately 22% seen once. The sequenced sample consisted of blood. The origin of the receptors is a woman aged 50 to 65 with Graves' hyperthyroidism.

V is TRBV2 and J is TRBJ2-3; D gene uncertain. V shed 4 bases and J shed 6 bases, with 8 bases lying between them. Germline V gives CDR1 SNHLY, CDR2 FYNNEI. This CDR3 comprises 12 residues. In DNA, the CDR3 is TGTGCCAGCAGTGCCCAATCGGATACGCAGTATTTT. Protein: CASSAQSDTQYF.

This clonotype occurred many times. The rearrangement links TRBV10-2 to TRBJ2-1; the match to TRBD1 covers 12 bases. This CDR3 contains 19 residues. The trim removed 6 bases at V and 4 bases at J, leaving 16 bases unmatched. Germline values: CDR1 WSHSY, CDR2 SAAADI. CDR3 protein: CASSSGTGGGSRGYNEQFF. DNA for the CDR3: TGCGCCAGCAGCTCCGGGACAGGGGGCGGTAGCCGGGGTTACAATGAGCAGTTCTTC.

This clonotype was recorded at least ten times. This chain connects TRBV28 to TRBJ2-4, with 8 bases matching TRBD1. The CDR3 consists of 17 residues. V lost 6 bases to trimming and J lost 0 bases; unmatched junction nucleotides: 10. Germline values: CDR1 MDHEN, CDR2 SYDVKM. CDR3 nucleotide sequence: TGTGCCAGCAGCCCTCTCGACAGGGGACTAGCCAAAAACATTCAGTACTTC. The encoded protein is CASSPLDRGLAKNIQYF. Supplemented by reference TRBV28 and TRBJ2-4, the full variable domain reads DVKVTQSSRYLVKRTGEKVFLECVQDMDHENMFWYRQDPGLGLRLIYFSYDVKMKEKGDIPEGYSVSREKKERFSLILESASTNQTSMYLCASSPLDRGLAKNIQYFGAGTRLSVL.

Concerning this clonotype itself: This may arise from a read error, as a much more abundant clone is one base away. This chain links TRBV7-9 with TRBJ1-1; no clear D. Germline values: CDR1 SEHNR, CDR2 FQNEAQ (reference sequence). The CDR3 runs 13 residues. CDR3 sequence (DNA): TGTGCCAGCAGCCGGACCTCAGGCACTGAAGCTCTCTTT. Its translation is CASSRTSGTEALF.

The V gene is TRBV11-2, the J gene TRBJ2-1; the match to TRBD2 covers 13 bases. The length of the CDR3 is 16 residues. The germline gives CDR1 SGHAT, CDR2 FQNNGV. The V gene end was trimmed by 5 bases and the J gene end by 5 bases; junction bases not matched to a gene: 6. CDR3 nucleotides: TGTGCCAGCAGCACCTTGACTAGCGGGAGGCACAATGAGCAGTTCTTC. This translates into CASSTLTSGRHNEQFF.

Details on this clonotype: Its ends do not fully match the called genes, so a read error is possible. This chain links TRBV7-6 with TRBJ2-7, with TRBD2 identical over 11 bases. Germline values: CDR1 SGHVS, CDR2 FNYEAQ. CDR3 size: 14 residues. The CDR3: CASSIAGGQYEQYF. In nucleotides, the CDR3 is TGTGCCAGCAGCATAGCGGGAGGGCAATACGAGCAGTACTTC.

This clonotype showed up just a few times. The CDR3: CSVKTSGGAGELFF. CDR3 coding DNA: TGCAGCGTCAAGACTAGCGGGGGGGCCGGGGAGCTGTTTTTT. This chain links TRBV29-1 with TRBJ2-2; 14 bases agree with TRBD2. Germline CDR1 SQVTM, CDR2 ANQGSEA. The CDR3 is 14 residues long. J gave up 6 bases and V 6 bases, and 3 bases lay outside the gene matches.

At least ten counts were recorded for this clonotype. The chain is built from TRBV2 and TRBJ1-1; D is ambiguous. Germline V CDR1 and CDR2: SNHLY, FYNNEI. V lost 2 bases, J lost 11 bases, and 9 bases lay in between. This CDR3 contains 11 residues. The CDR3 DNA follows: TGTGCCAGCAGTGAATCGGGTACGGCTTTCTTT. It translates to CASSESGTAFF.

The chain combines TRBV12-3 or TRBV12-4 with TRBJ2-1, with 9 bases that match TRBD2. J was trimmed by 2 bases and V by 5 bases; bases with no gene match: 13. This CDR3 has 18 residues. The CDR3 reads CASSTLGGLAGTYNEQFF. Written as DNA, the CDR3 is TGTGCCAGCAGTACCCTCGGGGGGCTAGCGGGGACCTACAATGAGCAGTTCTTC.